This entry is about one T cell receptor (beta chain). The data are from a study of blood T cell repertoires in COVID-19. Sequenced by immunoSEQ multiplex PCR; TCRdb stores in-frame clones only, minus some. The sample carries roughly 140,000 clones, 65% to 90% recorded once. CDR1 and CDR2 from the germline V gene are KGHDR and SFDVKD. Trimming removed 0 bases from V and 8 bases from J; junction bases left unmatched: 8. The CDR3 consists of 17 residues. The chain employs TRBV24-1 and TRBJ2-2; 10 bases match TRBD1. The sample taken for sequencing was peripheral blood. The receptor's source is a man in his sixties or seventies with acute or convalescent COVID-19. CDR3 bases: TGTGCCACCAGTGATTTGCAGGACAGGGGGTTCGGTGGGGAGCTGTTTTTT. The encoded protein is CATSDLQDRGFGGELFF.